The clone carrying this T cell receptor beta chain was seen a handful of times. The data belong to a study of cytomegalovirus exposure and HLA in healthy donors. Germline values: CDR1 SGHRS, CDR2 YFSETQ. The CDR3 totals 16 residues. The V end lost 0 bases, the J end lost 1 base, and 11 bases lay between the germline ends. The primer mix had 60 Vbeta and 13 Jbeta primers. Assay: immunoSEQ multiplex PCR; the TCRdb copy retains only in-frame clones and omits some. In the table there are more than 95,000 clones, over 60% of which are singletons. The TCR sequence derives from a man aged 45 to 65 in good health and CMV-seronegative. This chain connects TRBV5-1 to TRBJ1-5, with a tentative D call TRBD1 (5 bases). Material: PBMCs. CDR3 nucleotides: TGCGCCAGCAGCTTGGGAGGGGACTCAAGCAATCAGCCCCAGCATTTT. It translates to CASSLGGDSSNQPQHF.